The TCR beta chain under discussion was sequenced for a study of blood T cell repertoires in COVID-19 (dated by TCRdb to the early 2020s). As for the study more broadly: The collaborator samples originated in the United States, Italy and Spain and spanned the acute and convalescent phases of COVID-19. The prospective study material was composed of cDNA or gDNA derived from T cells, B-cell-depleted T cells, or PBMCs. Deeply sampled blood TCRbeta repertoires from subjects exposed to, actively infected with, or recovered from COVID-19 were included in the dataset. The repertoires were made available in a free public database intended to serve as a resource for research on the immune response to SARS-CoV-2. Samples came from the ongoing ImmuneRACE study (first 160 participants) plus 1,254 subjects from 6 global collaborators. The sample metadata nearly always contained a de-identified subject ID, COVID-19 status, age in years and sex. Where available, HLA class I and class II types were taken from metadata supplied by the sample provider and were not determined by assay-based typing. The full study reports these points: The amount of clinical and demographic metadata varied by source and participant and was provided uncurated.

Whole blood was collected in K2EDTA tubes by collaborating institutions according to the institutions' own protocols. For TCRbeta analysis, collaborators shipped samples as frozen whole blood, isolated PBMCs, or DNA extracted from either of those sample types. The germline V gene encodes CDR1 MNHEY and CDR2 SVGAGI. The CDR3 spans 13 residues, from the cysteine through the phenylalanine. Only the CDR3 DNA stays, 39 bases, in frame from base 1. Ends trimmed: V by 7 bases, J by 7 bases; bases unmatched to a gene: 4. Comment on this clone: This receptor's antigen is unknown. The input lacks base qualities; no much larger clone sits a single base away.

The immunoSEQ Assay, a bias-controlled multiplex PCR, was used to amplify TCRbeta CDR3 regions from genomic DNA. The authors' pipeline ran thus. Nucleated cell counts per sample were estimated from amplification of reference gene primers within the assay. To quantify the absolute abundance of each unique TCRbeta CDR3 rearrangement, sequence reads were collapsed and filtered. For each sample, productive Simpson clonality was calculated as the square root of Simpson's diversity index over productive rearrangements. TCRdb took this table from immuneACCESS and kept in-frame rearrangements with V and J called. Such tables lack part of the clones; where checked against another copy, unresolved V genes explain under half of the gap, and the rest is unexplained. V and J calls plus clone size are reproduced from that table; the DNA served to infer D and trimming. This sample has 200,000 to 250,000 clones in its table, and 70% to 90% of those were observed once. The top ten clonotypes cover just under 1% of the sample.

The sample comprised peripheral blood. Recombination linked TRBV6-5 to TRBJ2-1, with TRBD2 identical over 10 junction bases. This TCR was recovered from a man between 40 and 49 years old with acute or convalescent COVID-19. The DNA reads as follows: TGTGCCAGCAAAGCGGGGGGGTTGAATGAGCAGTTCTTC. The translation is CASKAGGLNEQFF.